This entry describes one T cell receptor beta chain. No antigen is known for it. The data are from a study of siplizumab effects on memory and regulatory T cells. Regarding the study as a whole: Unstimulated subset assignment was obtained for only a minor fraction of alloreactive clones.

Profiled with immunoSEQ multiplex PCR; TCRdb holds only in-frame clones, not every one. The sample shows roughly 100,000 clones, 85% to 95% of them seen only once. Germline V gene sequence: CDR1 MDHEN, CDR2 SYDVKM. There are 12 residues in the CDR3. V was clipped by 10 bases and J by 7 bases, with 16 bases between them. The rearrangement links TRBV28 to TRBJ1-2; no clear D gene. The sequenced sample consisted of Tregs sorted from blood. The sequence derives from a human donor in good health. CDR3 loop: CAIQDGLSGYTF. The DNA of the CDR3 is TGTGCCATCCAGGACGGGCTAAGTGGCTACACCTTC.